This is a list of T cell receptor beta chains from one sample in a study of PD-L1 blockade in urothelial cancer. Some clones are missing from TCRdb's copy, which holds only in-frame ones; the method was immunoSEQ multiplex PCR. Of more than 90,000 clones in the sample, over 75% were seen once. The specimen was PBMCs, collected around atezolizumab (anti-PD-L1) treatment. Receptor source: a man aged 60 to 75 with urothelial cancer. Each CDR3 is given with its conserved first and last residue. The order of the fields is V gene, CDR3 protein.

TRBV11-2 CASRGLVERGYEQYF
TRBV29-1 CSVEPGQGRRANYGYTF
TRBV28 CASTLVGLQSGGTDTQYF
TRBV28 CASSLPLGVETQYF
TRBV27 CASSPQVNYEQYF
TRBV27 CASSLFQPAETEAFF
TRBV10-3 CAISQIAGAGELFF
TRBV6-5 CASKGHNNEKLFF
TRBV6-5 CASSLREKTDTQYF
TRBV6-1 CASSGVAAGANVLTF
TRBV7-9 CASSLFSGHIIGEQYF
TRBV4-1 CASSQVWGDDTQYF
TRBV5-1 CASSPRDSSDTEAFF
TRBV9 CASSPSEASGWYEQYF
TRBV6-6 CASSTSRGQGSGELFF
TRBV4-1 CASSPRTGSYEQYF
TRBV6-5 CASSYRGVGNTEAFF
TRBV14 CASSLYPTKQYF
TRBV9 CASSGSSGTPTYEQYF
TRBV7-9 CASSLLAGDEQYF
TRBV7-9 CASSLWLAGGDTDTQYF
TRBV27 CASSLTARVSEQYF
TRBV7-2 CASSSLGGSYEQYF
TRBV19 CASSILDISASEAFF
TRBV2 CASSLSRAPGGGNQPQHF
TRBV6-5 CASSYSFGGTEAFF
TRBV7-2 CASSPDGGEQYF
TRBV9 CASSVDSGPRYEQYF
TRBV7-8 CASSPREVSPEQYF
TRBV2 CASSVRAGGRETQYF
TRBV10-1 CASSGSGGSRYEQYF
TRBV5-1 CASSLAGDTGELFF
TRBV28 CASIPSGSNQPQHF
TRBV28 CASQAPGQVPNTEAFF
TRBV29-1 CSVTGPGAFF
TRBV7-2 CASSLEQTGAETQYF
TRBV7-9 CASSWRQGVDIQYF
TRBV14 CASSPQGGKGSYEQYF
TRBV4-3 CASSPRLAGTETQYF
TRBV30 CAWSLLYEQYF
TRBV5-1 CASSLNIRLAGDGETQYF
TRBV25-1 CASRASSGRNTGELFF